This TCR beta chain was captured by sequencing in a study of cytomegalovirus exposure and HLA in healthy donors (TCRdb year 2017). Describing the broader study: An earlier analysis of under 600 of the donors reported 250 to 350 Gb of sequence data and approximately 110 million unique TCR beta sequences from 190 million or so T cells. In an earlier analysis of 587 of the donors, high-throughput TCR beta sequencing was used to judge whether each TCR beta V gene segment behaved as functional or pseudogenic. The study used immunosequencing to profile the T cell repertoires of hundreds of subjects and linked those repertoires to cytomegalovirus serostatus. An early release covering 550 to 700 HLA-typed donors comprised about 290 gigabases of sequencing data and 85 million to 100 million unique TCR sequences. Roughly five DR-DQ haplotypes were handled as single units for association and clustering, since linkage in the cohort was strong. HLA typing covered class I and class II loci at four-digit resolution. On average, 235,054 unique TCR beta nucleotide sequences were sequenced per donor among a few hundred genotyped donors of the cohort, with roughly 18% of those sequences being non-productive. The study aimed to test whether signatures of past pathogen exposure could be identified by cataloging public T cell receptors. The genetic ancestry cluster associated with self-reported Caucasian donors included about 84% of the roughly 400 genotyped donors. Typing coverage differed by locus: A, B, C, DRB1 and DQB1 were typed in roughly 620-630 donors, DQA1 in about 550, DPA1 in 600 to 610, and DPB1 in roughly 450. A separate validation cohort of 100 to 150 different subjects was used in addition to the roughly 670-subject first cohort. All discovery cohort repertoires had been generated on a single sequencing platform. A later genetic analysis took genome-wide SNP genotypes for about 55% of the 666 donors and used that subset as a discovery cohort. To predict cytomegalovirus infection status, the study brought together high-throughput TCR immunosequencing, statistical association of individual TCRs with disease status, and machine learning. In the later analysis, no new phenotypic data were used to find candidate immune exposures; instead, reliance was placed on TCR beta sequences and their occurrence across donors. To study patterns of TCR occurrence, a later analysis re-analyzed previously published TCR beta repertoires from 600 to 750 donors and added high-resolution HLA genotyping. Donor age, sex, ethnicity and CMV serostatus were compiled alongside the repertoire data. Points the paper makes about the study in general: In a later analysis, some 18,000 TCR beta sequences were associated with specific HLA alleles at a false discovery rate of 0.05. It was suggested by the authors that the approach could potentially be generalized to other disease states and immunological phenotypes. A later analysis found that TCR association rates varied across HLA loci, with DRB1 alleles showing the most associated TCRs and HLA-C alleles the fewest. A further reported finding was that TCR beta sequences accurately predicted the HLA-A and HLA-B alleles for most subjects in the first cohort. A few of the identified cytomegalovirus-associated TCR beta chains were confirmed in vitro to be specific for cytomegalovirus antigens. The only immune exposure information available for the cohort was CMV serostatus. This cohort had only TCR beta chains sequenced, and the lack of alpha or paired-chain data limited which features could be detected. In a later analysis, HLA-associated TCR beta chains showed more clonal expansion and lower generation probabilities than non-associated chains that were equally common. Roughly uniform sequencing depth across donors was assumed in presence/absence analyses, although this assumption may not hold. In a later analysis, several top co-occurrence clusters were reported to appear linked to parvovirus B19, influenza, CMV and Epstein-Barr virus. Linkage disequilibrium might explain the correlated functional status among segregating V segments, but an unknown experimental factor could not be excluded. In a later analysis, most CMV-associated TCR beta chains were found to appear HLA-restricted, with HLA associations seemingly driven largely by CMV exposure. In a later genetic analysis, a missense DCLRE1C variant was associated with V-gene and J-gene trimming of TCR beta chains, and the association was replicated in an independent cohort. The classifier was reported to diagnose cytomegalovirus status with high specificity and sensitivity in both the original cohort and the validation cohort. The study gave a list of about 150 TCR beta chains associated with cytomegalovirus. When HLA alleles, especially DR and DQ, strongly co-occurred, attributing TCR associations to individual alleles was difficult. In an earlier analysis of approximately 590 of the donors, most TCR beta V segments were observed in productive rearrangements about 87% or about 30% of the time, broadly matching IMGT annotations. According to a later genetic analysis, donors in an Asian-associated ancestry cluster had fewer N-insertions in productive TCRs than the approximately 650-donor mean. A group of highly shared sequence variants was considered likely to be a technical artifact of the sequencing pipeline. While some public TCRs were present in many individuals, most TCR sequences turned up only very rarely across donors. Because counts were too low, 15 to 20 rarely observed V segments, including chromosome 9 orphons, were excluded from the earlier analysis of 500 to 700 of the donors. HLA typing was unavailable for some donors at each locus, so association tests used only the typed subset.

Remarks on this clone: Its antigen remains unidentified. Qualities for individual bases were not recorded, and no much larger clone is one base off.

Library generation was performed with the immunoSEQ multiplex PCR assay. For the multiplex PCR, a mixture combining 60 forward primers for TCR Vbeta segments and 13 reverse primers for TCR Jbeta segments was used. The CDR3 region of rearranged TCR beta genes was amplified from genomic DNA by a multiplex PCR assay. Amplified TCR beta libraries were sequenced as 87-base-pair reads on the Illumina HiSeq System. The study's processing was this. In a later analysis, some 80 million unique TCR beta chains were counted across the 650 to 700 repertoires, and around 10 million of these chains were shared by at least two donors. Raw reads were error-corrected and collapsed into unique sequences with a nearest-neighbor algorithm that merged closely related sequences to remove PCR and sequencing errors. V, D and J gene segments were assigned by aligning CDR3 sequences to IMGT reference sequences. Each retained sequence needed at least a six-nucleotide match to both a V gene segment and a J gene segment. A rearrangement counted as productive if the CDR3 had no stop codons and remained in frame with V and J, and every other rearrangement counted as non-productive. CDR3 was defined according to IMGT convention as the region running from the second conserved V-encoded cysteine to the conserved J-encoded phenylalanine. The earlier analysis of 587 of the donors excluded sequences that lacked an unambiguous match to a single V gene segment. An earlier analysis of fewer than 650 of the donors classified V segments as functional when productive rearrangements were above 56.7% and as segregating when the standard deviation between donors was above 5%. To diagnose cytomegalovirus status from the catalog of TCR beta chain sequences, a statistical classification framework was built. In a later analysis, TCR nucleotide sequences were compared against IMGT/GENE-DB human TR gene sequences so that V and J genes could be assigned. The TCRdist pipeline was used in a later analysis to assign CDR3 sequences and most-parsimonious VDJ recombination scenarios. A later analysis defined each TCR beta chain by its CDR3 amino acid sequence plus V-gene family, and excluded reads lacking a unique V-gene family. In a later analysis, fewer than 600 highly shared, low-generation-probability nucleotide sequences were removed to address suspected cross-contamination and a sequencing artifact. In a later analysis, a clonal expansion index for each public chain was calculated from normalized within-repertoire ranks of inferred template counts. A later analysis computed generation probabilities with a VDJ recombination model fitted to out-of-frame rearrangements, and checked the results against IGoR. In a later analysis, hypergeometric tests were used to score TCR-TCR, TCR-HLA and TCR-CMV co-occurrence, with a repertoire-size bias correction applied to TCR pairs. A later analysis estimated false discovery rates by permuting HLA or CMV assignments 20 times. In a later analysis, co-occurring TCRs were grouped with DBSCAN, and TCRdist sequence similarity was added when clustering was performed within HLA-allele-positive subsets. Repertoires with fewer than 30,000 or more than 120,000 public chains were left out of co-occurrence clustering, as were about five repertoires with anomalous nucleotide sharing. Held by TCRdb, this immuneACCESS table contains in-frame sequences only and omits some clones. Under half of the omission traces to an unresolved V gene where checked; the cause of the rest is unknown. That table is the source of V, J and clone size, and D and trimming were worked out from the DNA. This sample is represented by around 110,000 clones; about two thirds of them were singletons. The ten top clones hold over 2.5% of the sample.

The cohort consisted of 600 to 700 healthy bone marrow donors. At the time of sampling, every cohort member was nominally healthy, though immune exposures that went unrecorded were likely present. The donor tested CMV seronegative, placing the donor among the 352 seronegative members of the cohort. Every donor gave a peripheral blood sample, and the peripheral blood mononuclear cells from that sample were used for TCR beta sequencing. Genomic DNA extraction from the blood cell samples was performed with the Qiagen DNeasy Blood Extraction Kit. Sequenced: PBMCs. This receptor was identified in a female donor in good health and CMV-seronegative.

CDR3 reads: CASNAGRLPTDTQYF. Here is the DNA: TGCGCCTCCAATGCCGGGAGGCTGCCCACAGATACGCAGTATTTT. The chain is assembled from TRBV10-2 and TRBJ2-3, and TRBD2 matches 7 of the central bases. Based on the germline V gene, the CDR1 and CDR2 sequences are WSHSY and SAAADI. Compared with germline, V lacks 11 bases and J lacks 2 bases; bases without a gene match: 13. Measured from the cysteine to the phenylalanine, the CDR3 is 15 residues long. This entry keeps only the CDR3 DNA: 45 bases, framed from base 1.